What follows is one TCR beta chain and its context. What it binds is unknown. This CDR3 contains 15 residues. Trimming cost V 4 bases and J 0 bases, with 10 bases left between them. Germline V lookup: CDR1 MDHEN, CDR2 SYDVKM. The data originate from a study of CD8+ T cells in alopecia areata. Study results and caveats: For lesional scalp, especially alopecia totalis/universalis, clonality was higher than in normal scalp.

As part of sample collection, lesional scalp punch biopsies and peripheral blood were taken from alopecia areata patients. Extracted RNA was reverse transcribed, and the resulting cDNA served as sequencing template. The method was immunoSEQ multiplex PCR; TCRdb's version includes in-frame clones alone and lacks a portion of them. The table includes around 120,000 clones, roughly two fifths detected once. Material: CD4+ T cells sorted from blood. This TCR derives from a human donor with alopecia areata. The rearrangement joins TRBV28 to TRBJ1-5; unclear D gene. CDR3 in DNA: TGTGCCAGCAGTTCCGCGGGAAATAGCAATCAGCCCCAGCATTTT. Its translation: CASSSAGNSNQPQHF.